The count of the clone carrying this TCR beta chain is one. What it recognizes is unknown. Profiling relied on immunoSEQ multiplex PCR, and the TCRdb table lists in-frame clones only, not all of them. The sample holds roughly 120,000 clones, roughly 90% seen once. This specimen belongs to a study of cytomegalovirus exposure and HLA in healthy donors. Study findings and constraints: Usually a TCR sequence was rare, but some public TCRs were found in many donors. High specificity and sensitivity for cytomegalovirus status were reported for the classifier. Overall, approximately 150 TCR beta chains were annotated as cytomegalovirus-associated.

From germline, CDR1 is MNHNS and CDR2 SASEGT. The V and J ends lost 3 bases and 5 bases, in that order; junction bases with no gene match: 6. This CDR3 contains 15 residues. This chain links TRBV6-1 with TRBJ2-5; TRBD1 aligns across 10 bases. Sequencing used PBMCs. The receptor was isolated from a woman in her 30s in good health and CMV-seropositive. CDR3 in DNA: TGTGCCAGCAGTGAGAGGACAGGGGGACGGGAGACCCAGTACTTC. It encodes CASSERTGGRETQYF.